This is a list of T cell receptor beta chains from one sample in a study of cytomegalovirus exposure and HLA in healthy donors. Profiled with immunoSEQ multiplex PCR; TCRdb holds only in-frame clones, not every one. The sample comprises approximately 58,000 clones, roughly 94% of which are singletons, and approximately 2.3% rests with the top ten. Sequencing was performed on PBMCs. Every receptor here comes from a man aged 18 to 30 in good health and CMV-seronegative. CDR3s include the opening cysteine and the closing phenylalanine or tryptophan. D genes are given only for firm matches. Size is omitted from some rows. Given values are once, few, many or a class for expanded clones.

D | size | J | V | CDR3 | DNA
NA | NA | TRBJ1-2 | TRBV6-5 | CASRPPDSYGYTF | TGTGCCAGCAGACCCCCGGACAGCTATGGCTACACCTTC
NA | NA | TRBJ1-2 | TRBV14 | CASSTFGGQDYGYTF | TGTGCCAGCAGCACCTTCGGGGGGCAGGACTATGGCTACACCTTC
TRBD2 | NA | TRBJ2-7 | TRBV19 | CASSPRPGGEQYF | TGTGCCAGTAGCCCCCGACCGGGGGGAGAGCAGTACTTC
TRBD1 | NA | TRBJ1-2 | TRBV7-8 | CASSRDRVKGYGYTF | TGTGCCAGCAGTCGGGACAGAGTTAAGGGTTATGGCTACACCTTC
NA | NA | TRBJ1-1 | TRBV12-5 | CASGLRGSGGKAFF | TGTGCTAGTGGTTTACGAGGGAGCGGGGGGAAGGCTTTCTTT
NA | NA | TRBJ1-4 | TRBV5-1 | CASSLGPGGSEKLFF | TGCGCCAGCAGCTTGGGCCCGGGGGGAAGTGAAAAACTGTTTTTT
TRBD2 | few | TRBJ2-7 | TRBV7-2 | CASSSAGVISYEQYF | TGTGCCAGCAGTTCAGCGGGAGTGATATCCTACGAGCAGTACTTC
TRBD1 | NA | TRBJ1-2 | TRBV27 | CASSAGTGRLYGYTF | TGTGCCAGCAGTGCTGGGACAGGGAGGCTGTATGGCTACACCTTC
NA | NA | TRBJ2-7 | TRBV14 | CASALTDNRYLPYEQYF | TGTGCCAGCGCATTAACCGACAACCGGTATCTGCCCTACGAGCAGTACTTC
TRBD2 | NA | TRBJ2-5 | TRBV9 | CASSVSGGQETQYF | TGTGCCAGCAGCGTGAGCGGGGGCCAAGAGACCCAGTACTTC
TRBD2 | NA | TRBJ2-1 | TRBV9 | CASSDSSGSYNEQFF | TGTGCCAGCAGTGATTCTAGCGGGAGTTACAATGAGCAGTTCTTC
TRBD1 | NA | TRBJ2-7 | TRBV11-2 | CASSLGRQGTYEQYF | TGTGCCAGCAGCTTGGGGAGACAGGGTACCTACGAGCAGTACTTC
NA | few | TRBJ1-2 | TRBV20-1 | CSAGDSHGYTF | TGCAGTGCTGGGGACTCCCATGGCTACACCTTC
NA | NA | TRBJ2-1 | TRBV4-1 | CASSQETGLQQEQFF | TGCGCCAGCAGCCAAGAAACGGGTTTGCAGCAGGAGCAGTTCTTC
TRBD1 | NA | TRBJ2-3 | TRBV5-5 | CASSLGDRGRGDTQYF | TGTGCCAGCAGCTTGGGGGACAGGGGGCGGGGAGATACGCAGTATTTT
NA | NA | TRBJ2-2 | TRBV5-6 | CASSLAQVAHTGELFF | TGTGCCAGCAGCTTGGCCCAGGTCGCGCACACCGGGGAGCTGTTTTTT
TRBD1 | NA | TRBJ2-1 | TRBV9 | CASSAGGTEQFF | TGTGCCAGCAGCGCAGGGGGCACTGAGCAGTTCTTC
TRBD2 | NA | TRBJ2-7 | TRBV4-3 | CASSQGAGENYEQYF | TGCGCCAGCAGCCAAGGGGCGGGAGAGAACTACGAGCAGTACTTC
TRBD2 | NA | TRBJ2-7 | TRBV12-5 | CASGLAPPGLVAEQYF | TGTGCTAGTGGTTTGGCGCCCCCGGGACTAGTCGCCGAGCAGTACTTC
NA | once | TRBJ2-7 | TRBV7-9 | CASSLALQGPYF | TGTGCCAGCAGCTTAGCGCTTCAGGGGCCGTACTTC
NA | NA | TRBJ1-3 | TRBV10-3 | CAISPSRGNVGNTIYF | TGTGCCATCAGTCCCTCAAGGGGGAATGTAGGAAACACCATATATTTT
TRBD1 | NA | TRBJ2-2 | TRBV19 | CASRPQGVTGELFF | TGTGCCAGTAGGCCACAGGGGGTCACCGGGGAGCTGTTTTTT
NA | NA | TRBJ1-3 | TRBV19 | CASSNLPGAPGGNTIYF | TGTGCCAGTAGTAACCTCCCCGGTGCCCCCGGGGGAAACACCATATATTTT
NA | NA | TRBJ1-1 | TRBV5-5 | CASSSNFRDANTEAFF | TGTGCCAGCAGCTCTAACTTCAGGGATGCGAACACTGAAGCTTTCTTT
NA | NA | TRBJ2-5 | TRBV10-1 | CASSESSATDQETQYF | TGCGCCAGCAGTGAGTCGTCGGCGACTGACCAAGAGACCCAGTACTTC
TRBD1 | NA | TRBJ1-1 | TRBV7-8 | CASSSPGQGSISHTEAFF | TGTGCCAGCAGCTCACCAGGACAGGGGTCTATTTCGCACACTGAAGCTTTCTTT
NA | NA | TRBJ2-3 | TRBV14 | CASSQARVSTDTQYF | TGTGCCAGCAGCCAAGCCCGGGTTAGCACAGATACGCAGTATTTT
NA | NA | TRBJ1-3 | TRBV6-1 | CASSEIEFWSGNTIYF | TGTGCCAGCAGTGAAATCGAGTTCTGGTCTGGAAACACCATATATTTT
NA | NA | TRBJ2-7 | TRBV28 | CASSFPADSYEQYF | TGTGCCAGCAGTTTTCCGGCGGATTCCTACGAGCAGTACTTC
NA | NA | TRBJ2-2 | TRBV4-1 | CASSQEAEGWATGELFF | TGCGCCAGCAGCCAAGAGGCGGAGGGGTGGGCCACCGGGGAGCTGTTTTTT
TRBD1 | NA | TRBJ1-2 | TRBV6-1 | CASSDSLGTGFYGYTF | TGTGCCAGCAGTGATAGCCTCGGGACAGGGTTCTATGGCTACACCTTC